The present T cell receptor (beta chain) was sequenced within a study of identical twins. TCRdb analysed the 5' RACE reads with MiXCR anew, one entry per CDR3 protein. The table shows 500,000 to 700,000 distinct CDR3 sequences, with 7.1% occurring only once. Study-level points and caveats: Twin-shared out-of-frame alpha sequences showed excess low generation probability.

This clonotype turned up a few times. Its target is unknown. The CDR3 runs 16 residues. With 5 bases clipped from V and 7 bases from J, the junction kept 10 bases outside the gene matches. This same sample was also part of a study on yellow fever vaccine responses in identical twins.

The clonotype originates from a woman younger than 35 in good health. The chain is built from TRBV12-3 or TRBV12-4 and TRBJ1-6, with 8 bases aligning to TRBD1. The sample was PBMCs. The CDR3 coding sequence is TGTGCCAGCAGTCCGACAGGGGTCGGGCTGAATTCACCCCTCCACTTT. It specifies CASSPTGVGLNSPLHF.